The rows below give T cell receptor beta chains drawn from one sample of a study of blood T cell repertoires in COVID-19. Some clones are missing from TCRdb's copy, which holds only in-frame ones; the method was immunoSEQ multiplex PCR. The sample yields about 40,000 clones, approximately 84% seen once. Material for sequencing was peripheral blood. The receptors were sampled from a human donor in a cohort sampled during active COVID-19. CDR3s include the opening cysteine and the closing phenylalanine or tryptophan. Fields, in order: clone size, CDR3 length, J gene, V gene, D gene, CDR3 protein, CDR3 DNA. A D gene is named only where the DNA matches it firmly. Clone size is stated in some rows and not others, as once, few, many or a class when expanded.

abundance: -
len: 15
j_gene: TRBJ1-6
v_gene: TRBV5-4
d_gene: -
CDR3aa: CASSLSGQGDSPLHF
CDR3nt: TGTGCCAGCAGCTTGTCGGGTCAAGGGGATTCACCCCTCCACTTT

abundance: -
len: 17
j_gene: TRBJ2-4
v_gene: TRBV27
d_gene: -
CDR3aa: CASSPSDGVRAKNIQYF
CDR3nt: TGTGCCAGCAGCCCATCTGACGGGGTTCGAGCCAAAAACATTCAGTACTTC

abundance: -
len: 16
j_gene: TRBJ1-4
v_gene: TRBV5-4
d_gene: TRBD1
CDR3aa: CASSLRTGAPSEKLFF
CDR3nt: TGTGCCAGCAGCCTAAGGACAGGAGCTCCTAGTGAAAAACTGTTTTTT

abundance: -
len: 12
j_gene: TRBJ1-2
v_gene: TRBV3-1/TRBV3-2
d_gene: -
CDR3aa: CASSQAGYGYTF
CDR3nt: TGTGCCAGCAGCCAAGCAGGGTACGGCTACACCTTC

abundance: -
len: 15
j_gene: TRBJ2-7
v_gene: TRBV4-2
d_gene: TRBD1
CDR3aa: CASSQSPTGGYEQYF
CDR3nt: TGTGCCAGCAGCCAATCGCCGACAGGGGGCTACGAGCAGTACTTC

abundance: -
len: 18
j_gene: TRBJ2-3
v_gene: TRBV12-5
d_gene: TRBD2
CDR3aa: CASGLAATGTSVSDTQYF
CDR3nt: TGTGCTAGTGGTTTGGCCGCAACCGGGACTAGCGTCTCAGATACGCAGTATTTT

abundance: -
len: 12
j_gene: TRBJ2-7
v_gene: TRBV27
d_gene: -
CDR3aa: CASSFAKGEQYF
CDR3nt: TGTGCCAGCAGTTTTGCAAAGGGGGAGCAGTACTTC

abundance: once
len: 14
j_gene: TRBJ1-2
v_gene: TRBV4-2
d_gene: -
CDR3aa: CASSQDNRNYGYTF
CDR3nt: TGTGCCAGCAGCCAAGATAACAGAAACTATGGCTACACCTTC

abundance: -
len: 12
j_gene: TRBJ2-1
v_gene: TRBV6-5
d_gene: -
CDR3aa: CAASSQGDEQFF
CDR3nt: TGTGCCGCGTCCTCGCAGGGCGATGAGCAGTTCTTC

abundance: -
len: 15
j_gene: TRBJ1-3
v_gene: TRBV2
d_gene: TRBD1
CDR3aa: CASSEETGTGNTIYF
CDR3nt: TGTGCCAGCAGTGAAGAGACAGGGACTGGAAACACCATATATTTT

abundance: -
len: 13
j_gene: TRBJ2-7
v_gene: TRBV5-1
d_gene: TRBD1
CDR3aa: CASSTETGFEQYF
CDR3nt: TGCGCCAGCAGCACCGAGACAGGGTTCGAGCAGTACTTC

abundance: -
len: 15
j_gene: TRBJ2-5
v_gene: TRBV3-1/TRBV3-2
d_gene: TRBD1
CDR3aa: CASSRQTGGTETQYF
CDR3nt: TGTGCCAGCAGCCGTCAGACAGGGGGCACGGAGACCCAGTACTTC

abundance: -
len: 12
j_gene: TRBJ1-6
v_gene: TRBV10-3
d_gene: TRBD1
CDR3aa: CAIQGGNSPLHF
CDR3nt: TGTGCCATTCAGGGGGGTAATTCACCCCTCCACTTT

abundance: -
len: 14
j_gene: TRBJ2-7
v_gene: TRBV10-1
d_gene: TRBD1
CDR3aa: CASSGPDRGHEQYF
CDR3nt: TGCGCCAGCAGTGGCCCGGACAGGGGCCACGAGCAGTACTTC

abundance: -
len: 15
j_gene: TRBJ2-2
v_gene: TRBV5-1
d_gene: -
CDR3aa: CASSSAQGGSGELFF
CDR3nt: TGCGCCAGCAGCTCGGCTCAAGGGGGTAGCGGGGAGCTGTTTTTT